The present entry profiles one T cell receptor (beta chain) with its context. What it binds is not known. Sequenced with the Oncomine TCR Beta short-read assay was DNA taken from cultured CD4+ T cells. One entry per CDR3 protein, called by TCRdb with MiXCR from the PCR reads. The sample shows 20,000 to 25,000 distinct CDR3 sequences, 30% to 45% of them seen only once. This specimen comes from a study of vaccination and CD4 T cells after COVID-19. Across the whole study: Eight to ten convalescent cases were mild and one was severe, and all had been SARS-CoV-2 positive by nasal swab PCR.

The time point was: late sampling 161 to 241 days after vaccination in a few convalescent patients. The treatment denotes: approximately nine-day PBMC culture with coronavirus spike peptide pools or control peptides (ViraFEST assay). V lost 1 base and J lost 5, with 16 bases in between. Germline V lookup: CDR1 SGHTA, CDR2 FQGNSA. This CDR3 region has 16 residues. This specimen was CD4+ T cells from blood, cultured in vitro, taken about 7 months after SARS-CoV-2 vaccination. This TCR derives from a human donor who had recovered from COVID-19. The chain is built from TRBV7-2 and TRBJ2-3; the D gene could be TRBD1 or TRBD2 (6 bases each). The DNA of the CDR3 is TGTGCCAGCAGCTTAGGGGGGGCCACCACCGGAGATACGCAGTATTTT. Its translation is CASSLGGATTGDTQYF. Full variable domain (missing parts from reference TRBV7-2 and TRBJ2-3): GAGVSQSPSNKVTEKGKDVELRCDPISGHTALYWYRQSLGQGLEFLIYFQGNSAPDKSGLPSDRFSAERTGGSVSTLTIQRTQQEDSAVYLCASSLGGATTGDTQYFGPGTRLTVL.